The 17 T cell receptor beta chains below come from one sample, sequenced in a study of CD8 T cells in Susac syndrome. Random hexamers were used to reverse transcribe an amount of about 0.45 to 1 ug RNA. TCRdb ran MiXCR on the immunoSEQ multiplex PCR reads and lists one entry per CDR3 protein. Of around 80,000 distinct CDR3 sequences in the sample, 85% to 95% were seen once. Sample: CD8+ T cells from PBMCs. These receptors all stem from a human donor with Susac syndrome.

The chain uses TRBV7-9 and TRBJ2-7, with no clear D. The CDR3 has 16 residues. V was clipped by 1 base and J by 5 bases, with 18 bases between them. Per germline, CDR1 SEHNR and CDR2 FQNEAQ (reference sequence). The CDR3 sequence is CASSLGVGIVRDEQYF. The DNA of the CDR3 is TGTGCCAGCAGCTTAGGAGTGGGGATAGTTCGGGACGAGCAGTACTTC.

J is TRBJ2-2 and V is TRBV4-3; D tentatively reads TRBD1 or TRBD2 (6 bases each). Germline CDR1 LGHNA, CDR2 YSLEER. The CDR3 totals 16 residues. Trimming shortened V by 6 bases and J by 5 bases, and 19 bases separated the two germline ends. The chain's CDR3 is CASSPRRGQRTGELFF. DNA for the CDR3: TGCGCCAGCAGTCCTAGACGGGGGCAGAGGACCGGGGAGCTGTTTTTT.

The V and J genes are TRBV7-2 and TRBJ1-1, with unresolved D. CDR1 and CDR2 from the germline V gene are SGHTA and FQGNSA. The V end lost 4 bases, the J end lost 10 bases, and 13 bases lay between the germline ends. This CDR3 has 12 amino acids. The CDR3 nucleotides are TGTGCCAGCAGCTCCCAGGCCCGGGGAGCTTTCTTT. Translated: CASSSQARGAFF.

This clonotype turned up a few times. The CDR3 coding sequence is TGTGCCAGCAGTTTTCAGGGCAGCTCCTACAATGAGCAGTTCTTC. Translating gives CASSFQGSSYNEQFF. The rearrangement links TRBV28 to TRBJ2-1, with a possible D match to TRBD1 (5 bases). CDR3 length equals 15 residues. The V and J ends lost 3 bases and 0 bases respectively, with 9 bases between them. Looked up from germline, CDR1 is MDHEN and CDR2 is SYDVKM.

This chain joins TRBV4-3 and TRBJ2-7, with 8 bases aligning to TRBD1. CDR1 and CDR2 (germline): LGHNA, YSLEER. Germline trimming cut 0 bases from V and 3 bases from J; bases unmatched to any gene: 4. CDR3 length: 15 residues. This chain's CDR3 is CASSQEPGGYYEQYF. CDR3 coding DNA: TGCGCCAGCAGCCAAGAACCAGGGGGCTACTACGAGCAGTACTTC.

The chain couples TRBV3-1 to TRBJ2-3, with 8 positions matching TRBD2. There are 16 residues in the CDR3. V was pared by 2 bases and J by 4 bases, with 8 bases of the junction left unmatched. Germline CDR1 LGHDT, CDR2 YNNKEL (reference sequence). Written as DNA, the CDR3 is TGTGCCAGCAGCCAATGGGTGGTCGGGGGGGCAGATACGCAGTATTTT. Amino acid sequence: CASSQWVVGGADTQYF.

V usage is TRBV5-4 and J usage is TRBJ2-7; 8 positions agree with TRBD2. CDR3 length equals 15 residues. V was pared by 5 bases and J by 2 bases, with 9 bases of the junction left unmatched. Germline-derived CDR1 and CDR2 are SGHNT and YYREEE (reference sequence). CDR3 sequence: CASSLPGRAAYEQYF. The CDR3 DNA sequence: TGTGCCAGCAGTTTGCCCGGGAGGGCCGCCTACGAGCAGTACTTC.

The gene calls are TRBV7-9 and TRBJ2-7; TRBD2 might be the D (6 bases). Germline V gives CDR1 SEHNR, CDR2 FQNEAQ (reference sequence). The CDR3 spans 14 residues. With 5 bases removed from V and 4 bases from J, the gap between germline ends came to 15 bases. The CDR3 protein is CASSPEGGIYEQYF. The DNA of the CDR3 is TGTGCCAGCAGCCCGGAAGGCGGGATTTACGAGCAGTACTTC.

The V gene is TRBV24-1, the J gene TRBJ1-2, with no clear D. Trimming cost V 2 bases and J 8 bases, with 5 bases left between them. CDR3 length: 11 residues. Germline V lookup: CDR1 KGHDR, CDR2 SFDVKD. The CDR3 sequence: CATSDSEGYTF. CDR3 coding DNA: TGTGCCACCAGTGATTCCGAAGGCTACACCTTC.

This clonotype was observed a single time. CDR3 DNA: TGCAGTGCTAGAGACCCGGGACAGGAAATTTACGAGCAGTACTTC. Translation: CSARDPGQEIYEQYF. The gene calls are TRBV20-1 and TRBJ2-7; 8 nucleotides align to TRBD1. Trimming at V came to 0 bases and at J to 4 bases, leaving 8 bases not matched to a gene. This CDR3 has 15 residues. From germline, CDR1 is DFQATT and CDR2 SNEGSKA (reference sequence).

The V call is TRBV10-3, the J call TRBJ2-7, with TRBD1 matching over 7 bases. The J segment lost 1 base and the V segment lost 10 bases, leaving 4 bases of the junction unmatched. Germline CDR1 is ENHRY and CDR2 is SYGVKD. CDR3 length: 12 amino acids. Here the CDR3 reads CATTTGSYEQYF. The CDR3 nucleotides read TGTGCCACCACGACAGGGTCCTACGAGCAGTACTTC.

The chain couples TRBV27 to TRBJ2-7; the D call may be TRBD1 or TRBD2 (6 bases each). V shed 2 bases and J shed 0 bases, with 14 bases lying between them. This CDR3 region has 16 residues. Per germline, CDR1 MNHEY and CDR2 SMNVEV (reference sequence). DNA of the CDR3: TGTGCCAGCAGTTTACGGGGGCACGTCACCTCCTACGAGCAGTACTTC. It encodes CASSLRGHVTSYEQYF.

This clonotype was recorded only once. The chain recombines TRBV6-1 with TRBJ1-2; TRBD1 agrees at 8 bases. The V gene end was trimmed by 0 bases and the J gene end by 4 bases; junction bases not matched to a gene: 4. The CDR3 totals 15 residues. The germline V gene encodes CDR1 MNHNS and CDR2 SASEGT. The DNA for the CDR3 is TGTGCCAGCAGTGAAGCGGGTACAGGGGGCTATGGCTACACCTTC. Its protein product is CASSEAGTGGYGYTF.

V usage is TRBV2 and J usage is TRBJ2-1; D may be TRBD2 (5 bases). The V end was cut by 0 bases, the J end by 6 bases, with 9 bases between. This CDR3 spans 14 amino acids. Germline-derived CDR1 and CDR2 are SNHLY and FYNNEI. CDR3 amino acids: CASSEAAAGNEQFF. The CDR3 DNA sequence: TGTGCCAGCAGTGAAGCAGCGGCAGGCAATGAGCAGTTCTTC.

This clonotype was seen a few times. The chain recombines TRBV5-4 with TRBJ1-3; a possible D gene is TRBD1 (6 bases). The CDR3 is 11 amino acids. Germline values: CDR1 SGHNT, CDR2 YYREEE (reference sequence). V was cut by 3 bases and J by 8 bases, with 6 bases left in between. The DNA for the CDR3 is TGTGCCAGCAGCTGGACAGACACCATATATTTT. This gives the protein CASSWTDTIYF.

The CDR3 protein is CASSLSGTGTETQYF. Written as DNA, the CDR3 is TGCGCCAGCAGCTTATCCGGGACAGGGACCGAGACCCAGTACTTC. This rearrangement joins TRBV4-3 to TRBJ2-5; 9 bases agree with TRBD1. Trimming cost V 5 bases and J 5 bases; bases outside gene matches: 9. The length of the CDR3 is 15 residues. In germline, CDR1 is LGHNA, CDR2 YSLEER.

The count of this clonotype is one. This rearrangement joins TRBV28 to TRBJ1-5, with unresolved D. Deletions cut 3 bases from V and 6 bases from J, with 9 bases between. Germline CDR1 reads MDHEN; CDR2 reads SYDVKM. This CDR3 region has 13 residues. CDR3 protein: CASSLVTIQPQHF. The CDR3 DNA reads TGTGCCAGCAGTTTGGTAACGATTCAGCCCCAGCATTTT.